This TCR beta chain came from a study of cytomegalovirus exposure and HLA in healthy donors. The study ran its PCR with 60 Vbeta and 13 Jbeta primers. Measured with immunoSEQ multiplex PCR; TCRdb has only the in-frame clones, and not every one. The sample includes about 120,000 clones, around 77% of them seen just once. This CDR3 contains 14 residues. The germline gives CDR1 MDHEN, CDR2 SYDVKM. Trimming left V 3 bases short and J 4 bases short, with 9 bases between. The receptor comes from a man between 18 and 35 years old in good health and CMV-seropositive. Material: PBMCs. This chain joins TRBV28 and TRBJ2-2, with D tentatively TRBD2 (5 bases). The CDR3 bases are TGTGCCAGCAGTTTTTTTCGGGGCACCGGGGAGCTGTTTTTT. As protein: CASSFFRGTGELFF.